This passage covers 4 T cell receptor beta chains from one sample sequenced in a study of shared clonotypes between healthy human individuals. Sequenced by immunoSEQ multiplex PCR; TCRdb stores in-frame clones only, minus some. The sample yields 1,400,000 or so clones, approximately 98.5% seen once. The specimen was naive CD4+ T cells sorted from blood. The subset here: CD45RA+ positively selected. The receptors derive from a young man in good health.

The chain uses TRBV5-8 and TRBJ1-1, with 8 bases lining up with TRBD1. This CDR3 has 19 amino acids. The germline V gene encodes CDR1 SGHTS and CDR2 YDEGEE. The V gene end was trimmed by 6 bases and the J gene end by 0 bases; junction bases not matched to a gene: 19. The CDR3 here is CASTRSTGDFALLNTEAFF. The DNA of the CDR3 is TGTGCCAGCACCCGATCGACAGGGGATTTCGCCCTGTTGAACACTGAAGCTTTCTTT. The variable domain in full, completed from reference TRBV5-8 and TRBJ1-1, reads EAGVTQSPTHLIKTRGQQATLRCSPISGHTSVYWYQQALGLGLQFLLWYDEGEERNRGNFPPRFSGRQFPNYSSELNVNALELEDSALYLCASTRSTGDFALLNTEAFFGQGTRLTVV.

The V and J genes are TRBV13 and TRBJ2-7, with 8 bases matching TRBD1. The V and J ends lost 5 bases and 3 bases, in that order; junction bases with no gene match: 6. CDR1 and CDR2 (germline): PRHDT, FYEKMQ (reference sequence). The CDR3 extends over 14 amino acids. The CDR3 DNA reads TGTGCCAGCAGCCTCCGGGACAGGCTCTACGAGCAGTACTTC. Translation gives CASSLRDRLYEQYF.

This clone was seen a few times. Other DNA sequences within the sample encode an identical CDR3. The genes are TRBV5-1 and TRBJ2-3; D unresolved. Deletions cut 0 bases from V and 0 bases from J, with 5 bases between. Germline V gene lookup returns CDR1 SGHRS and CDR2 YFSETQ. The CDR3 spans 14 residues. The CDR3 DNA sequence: TGCGCCAGCAGCTTGGACAGTAGCACAGATACGCAGTATTTT. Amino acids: CASSLDSSTDTQYF.

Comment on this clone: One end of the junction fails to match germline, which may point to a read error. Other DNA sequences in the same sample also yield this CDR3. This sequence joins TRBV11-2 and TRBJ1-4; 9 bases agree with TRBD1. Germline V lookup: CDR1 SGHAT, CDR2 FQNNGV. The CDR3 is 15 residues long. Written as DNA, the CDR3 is TGTGCCAGCAGCTTGCGTGGGACAGGGAATGAAAAACTGTTTTTC. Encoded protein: CASSLRGTGNEKLFF.